This TCR beta chain emerged from a study of Ad26.COV2.S vaccination and SARS-CoV-2 variants. Broader study findings: Vaccine and placebo recipients had comparable breadth of non-spike TCRs.

As to treatment: approximately 18 received Ad26.COV2.S at low or high dose, single or two shots; roughly 5 received placebo; per-sample allocation not given. The study sampled participants on day 63 after the first vaccine or placebo injection. What was given as vaccine was an Ad26 vector encoding Wuhan-strain SARS-CoV-2 spike. Only in-frame clones appear in the TCRdb table, and some are missing; sequencing was by immunoSEQ multiplex PCR. The sample lists around 310,000 clones; roughly 88% were seen once. Of note for this clone: The target antigen is unknown.

Trimming at V came to 5 bases and at J to 13 bases, leaving 8 bases not matched to a gene. The CDR3 loop spans 12 amino acids. Germline lookup yields CDR1 LNHDA and CDR2 SQIVND (reference sequence). The clonotype originates from a person aged 18-60 years who received the Ad26.COV2.S COVID-19 vaccine or a placebo. The material sequenced was peripheral blood, taken in a trial of Ad26.COV2.S vaccine versus placebo. This chain connects TRBV19 to TRBJ2-3; 8 nucleotides line up with TRBD1. The chain's CDR3 is CASSFRQGLEYF. The CDR3 DNA reads TGTGCCAGTAGTTTCAGACAGGGGTTAGAGTATTTT.